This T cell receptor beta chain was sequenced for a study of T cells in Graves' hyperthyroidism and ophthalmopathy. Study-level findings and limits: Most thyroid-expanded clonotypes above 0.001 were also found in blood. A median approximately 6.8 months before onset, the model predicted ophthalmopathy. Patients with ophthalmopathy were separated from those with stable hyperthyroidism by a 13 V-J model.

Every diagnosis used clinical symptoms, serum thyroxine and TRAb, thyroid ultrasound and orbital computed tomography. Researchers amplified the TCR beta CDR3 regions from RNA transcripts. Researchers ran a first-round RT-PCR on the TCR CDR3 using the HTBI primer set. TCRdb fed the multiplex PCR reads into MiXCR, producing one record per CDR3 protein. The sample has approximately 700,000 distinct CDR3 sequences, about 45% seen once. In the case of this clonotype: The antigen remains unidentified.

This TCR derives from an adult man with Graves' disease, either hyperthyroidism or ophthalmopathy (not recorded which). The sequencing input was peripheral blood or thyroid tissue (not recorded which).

CDR3: CASGYRTANTEAFF. The CDR3 bases are TGTGCCAGCGGGTACCGGACAGCGAACACTGAAGCTTTCTTT. The chain is built from TRBV2 and TRBJ1-1; D may be TRBD1 (6 bases). CDR3 length: 14 amino acids. The germline gives CDR1 SNHLY, CDR2 FYNNEI. With 8 bases removed from V and 1 base from J, the gap between germline ends came to 14 bases.